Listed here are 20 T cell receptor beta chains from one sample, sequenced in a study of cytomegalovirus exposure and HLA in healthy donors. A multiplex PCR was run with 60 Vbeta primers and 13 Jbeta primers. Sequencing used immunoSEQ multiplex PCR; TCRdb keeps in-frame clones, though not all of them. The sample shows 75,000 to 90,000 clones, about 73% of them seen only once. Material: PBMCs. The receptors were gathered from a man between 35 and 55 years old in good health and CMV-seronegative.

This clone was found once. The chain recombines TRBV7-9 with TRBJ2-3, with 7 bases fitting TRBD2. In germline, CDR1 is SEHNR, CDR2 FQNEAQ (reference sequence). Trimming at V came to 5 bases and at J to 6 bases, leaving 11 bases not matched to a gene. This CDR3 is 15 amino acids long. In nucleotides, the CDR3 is TGTGCCAGCAGCGCTACGGGAGGCGTGGCGGATACGCAGTATTTT. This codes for CASSATGGVADTQYF.

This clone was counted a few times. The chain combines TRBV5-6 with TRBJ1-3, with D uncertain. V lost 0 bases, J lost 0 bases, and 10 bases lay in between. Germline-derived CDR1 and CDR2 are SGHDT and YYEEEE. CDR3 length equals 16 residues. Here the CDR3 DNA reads TGTGCCAGCAGCTTGGGCCCAGGCAGCTCTGGAAACACCATATATTTT. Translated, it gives CASSLGPGSSGNTIYF.

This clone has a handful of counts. CDR3 nucleotide sequence: TGTGCCAGCAGCTTGAGGCGTCCCGGGACTAGCGATTGGGATGAGCAGTTCTTC. It codes for CASSLRRPGTSDWDEQFF. The J gene is TRBJ2-1, the V gene TRBV13, with TRBD2 matching over 10 bases. The V and J ends lost 3 bases and 8 bases, in that order; junction bases with no gene match: 16. The germline CDR1 and CDR2 sequences are PRHDT and FYEKMQ (reference sequence). CDR3 length: 18 amino acids.

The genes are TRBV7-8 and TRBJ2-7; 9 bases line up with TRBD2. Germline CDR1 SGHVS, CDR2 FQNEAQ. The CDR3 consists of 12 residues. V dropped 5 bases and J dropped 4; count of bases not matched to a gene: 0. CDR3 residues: CASSTSGYEQYF. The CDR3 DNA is TGTGCCAGCAGCACTAGCGGGTACGAGCAGTACTTC.

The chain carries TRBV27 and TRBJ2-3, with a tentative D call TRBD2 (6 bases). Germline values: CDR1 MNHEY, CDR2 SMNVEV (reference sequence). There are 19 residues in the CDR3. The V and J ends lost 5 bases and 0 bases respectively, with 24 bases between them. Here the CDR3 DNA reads TGTGCCAGCAGTCACGACCGGCGGGGCTTCCCCACTAGCACAGATACGCAGTATTTT. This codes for CASSHDRRGFPTSTDTQYF.

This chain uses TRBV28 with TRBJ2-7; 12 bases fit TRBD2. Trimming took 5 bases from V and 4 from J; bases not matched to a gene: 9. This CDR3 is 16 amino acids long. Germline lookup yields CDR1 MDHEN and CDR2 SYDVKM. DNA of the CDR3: TGTGCCAGCAGTCCAGGACTAGCGGGAACTTTTTACGAGCAGTACTTC. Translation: CASSPGLAGTFYEQYF.

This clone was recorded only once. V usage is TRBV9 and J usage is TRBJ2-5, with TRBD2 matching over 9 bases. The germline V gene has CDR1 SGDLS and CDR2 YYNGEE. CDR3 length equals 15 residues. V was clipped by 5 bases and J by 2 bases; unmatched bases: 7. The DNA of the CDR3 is TGTGCCAGCAGTACCGGGACTAGCCGGCAAGAGACCCAGTACTTC. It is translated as CASSTGTSRQETQYF.

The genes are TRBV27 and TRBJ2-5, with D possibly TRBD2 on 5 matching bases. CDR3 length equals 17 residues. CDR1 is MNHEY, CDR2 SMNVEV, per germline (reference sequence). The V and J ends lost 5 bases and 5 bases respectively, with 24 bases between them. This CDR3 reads CASSLEPGILGRETQYF. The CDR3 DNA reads TGTGCCAGCAGTCTAGAGCCGGGGATATTAGGTCGGGAGACCCAGTACTTC.

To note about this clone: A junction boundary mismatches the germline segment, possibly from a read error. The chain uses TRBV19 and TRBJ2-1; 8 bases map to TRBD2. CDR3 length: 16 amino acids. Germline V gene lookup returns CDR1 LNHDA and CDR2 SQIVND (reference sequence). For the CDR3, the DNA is TGTGCCAGTAGTCCTATCTGGGCGGGAGGAAACAATGAACAGTTCTTC. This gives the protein CASSPIWAGGNNEQFF.

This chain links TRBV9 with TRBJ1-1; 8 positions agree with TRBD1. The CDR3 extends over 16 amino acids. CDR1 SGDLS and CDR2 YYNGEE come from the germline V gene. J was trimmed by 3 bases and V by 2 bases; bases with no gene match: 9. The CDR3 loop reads CASSVGGQVGDTEAFF. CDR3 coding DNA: TGTGCCAGCAGCGTCGGGGGACAGGTAGGGGACACTGAAGCTTTCTTT.

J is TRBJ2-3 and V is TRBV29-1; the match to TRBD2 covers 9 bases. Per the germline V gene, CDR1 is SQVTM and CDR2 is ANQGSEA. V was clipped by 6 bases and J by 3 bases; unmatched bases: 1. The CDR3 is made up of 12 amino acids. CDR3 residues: CSVSGRTDTQYF. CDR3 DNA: TGCAGCGTCAGCGGGAGGACAGATACGCAGTATTTT.

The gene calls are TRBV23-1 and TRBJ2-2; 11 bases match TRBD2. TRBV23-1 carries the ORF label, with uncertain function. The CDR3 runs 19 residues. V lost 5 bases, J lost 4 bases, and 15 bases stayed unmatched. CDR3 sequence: CASSVGHGWLAGGTGELFF. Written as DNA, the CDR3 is TGCGCCAGCAGTGTGGGACACGGGTGGCTAGCGGGAGGCACCGGGGAGCTGTTTTTT.

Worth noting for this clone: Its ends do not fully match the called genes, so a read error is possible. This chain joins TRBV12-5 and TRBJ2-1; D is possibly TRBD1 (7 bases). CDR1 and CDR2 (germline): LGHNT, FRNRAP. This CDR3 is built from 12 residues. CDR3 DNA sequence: TGTGCTAGTGGTCCGGCGGGGACAGAGGCTGTCTTC. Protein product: CASGPAGTEAVF.

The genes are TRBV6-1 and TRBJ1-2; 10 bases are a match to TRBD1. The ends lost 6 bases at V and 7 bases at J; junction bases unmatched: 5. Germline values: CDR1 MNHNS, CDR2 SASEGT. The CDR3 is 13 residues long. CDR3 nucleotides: TGTGCCAGCAGCCTAGACAGGGGGCTTGGCTACACCTTC. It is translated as CASSLDRGLGYTF.

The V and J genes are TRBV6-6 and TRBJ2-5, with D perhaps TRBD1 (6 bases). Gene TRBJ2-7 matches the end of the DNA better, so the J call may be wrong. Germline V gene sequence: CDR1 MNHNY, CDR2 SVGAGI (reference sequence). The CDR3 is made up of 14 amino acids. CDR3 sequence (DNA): TGTGCCAGCAGCCCCGGGACACCCTCCTACGAGCAGTACTTC. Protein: CASSPGTPSYEQYF.

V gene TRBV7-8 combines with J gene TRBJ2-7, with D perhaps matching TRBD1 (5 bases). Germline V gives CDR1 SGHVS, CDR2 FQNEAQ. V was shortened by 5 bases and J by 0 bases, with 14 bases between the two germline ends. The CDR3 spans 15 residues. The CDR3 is CASSRFQGPSYEQYF. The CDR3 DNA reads TGTGCCAGCAGCCGGTTCCAGGGTCCCTCCTACGAGCAGTACTTC. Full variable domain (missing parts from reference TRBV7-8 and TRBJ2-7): GAGVSQSPRYKVAKRGQDVALRCDPISGHVSLFWYQQALGQGPEFLTYFQNEAQLDKSGLPSDRFFAERPEGSVSTLKIQRTQQEDSAVYLCASSRFQGPSYEQYFGPGTRLTVT.

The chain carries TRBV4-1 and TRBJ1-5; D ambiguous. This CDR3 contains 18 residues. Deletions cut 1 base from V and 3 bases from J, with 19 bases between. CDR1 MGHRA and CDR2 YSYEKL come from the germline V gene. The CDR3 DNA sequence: TGCGCCAGCAGCCAAGCGATCGCCGGGGTTTTTAACAATCAGCCCCAGCATTTT. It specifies CASSQAIAGVFNNQPQHF.

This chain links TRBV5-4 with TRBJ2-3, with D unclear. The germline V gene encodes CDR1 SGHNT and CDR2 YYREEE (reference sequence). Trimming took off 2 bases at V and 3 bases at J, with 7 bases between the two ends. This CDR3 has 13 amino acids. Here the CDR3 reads CASSLEATDTQYF. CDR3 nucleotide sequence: TGTGCCAGCAGCTTAGAAGCGACAGATACGCAGTATTTT.

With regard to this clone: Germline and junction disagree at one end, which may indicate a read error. CDR3 loop: CSVDEDRQGSTIYF. The CDR3 bases are TGCAGCGTTGATGAAGACCGTCAGGGAAGCACCATATATTTT. This chain links TRBV29-1 with TRBJ1-3, with a tentative D call TRBD1 (5 bases). Germline-derived CDR1 and CDR2 are SQVTM and ANQGSEA. This CDR3 region has 14 residues. Full variable domain (rest looked up from reference TRBV29-1 and TRBJ1-3): SAVISQKPSRDICQRGTSLTIQCQVDSQVTMMFWYRQQPGQSLTLIATANQGSEATYESGFVIDKFPISRPNLTFSTLTVSNMSPEDSSIYLCSVDEDRQGSTIYFGEGSWLTVV.

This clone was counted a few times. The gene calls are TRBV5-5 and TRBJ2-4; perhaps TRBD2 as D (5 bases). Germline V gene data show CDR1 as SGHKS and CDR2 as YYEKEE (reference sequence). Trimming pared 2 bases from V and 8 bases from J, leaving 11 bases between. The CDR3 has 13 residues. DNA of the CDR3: TGTGCCAGCAGCTTACCGGGGAAGGACATTCAGTACTTC. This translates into CASSLPGKDIQYF.